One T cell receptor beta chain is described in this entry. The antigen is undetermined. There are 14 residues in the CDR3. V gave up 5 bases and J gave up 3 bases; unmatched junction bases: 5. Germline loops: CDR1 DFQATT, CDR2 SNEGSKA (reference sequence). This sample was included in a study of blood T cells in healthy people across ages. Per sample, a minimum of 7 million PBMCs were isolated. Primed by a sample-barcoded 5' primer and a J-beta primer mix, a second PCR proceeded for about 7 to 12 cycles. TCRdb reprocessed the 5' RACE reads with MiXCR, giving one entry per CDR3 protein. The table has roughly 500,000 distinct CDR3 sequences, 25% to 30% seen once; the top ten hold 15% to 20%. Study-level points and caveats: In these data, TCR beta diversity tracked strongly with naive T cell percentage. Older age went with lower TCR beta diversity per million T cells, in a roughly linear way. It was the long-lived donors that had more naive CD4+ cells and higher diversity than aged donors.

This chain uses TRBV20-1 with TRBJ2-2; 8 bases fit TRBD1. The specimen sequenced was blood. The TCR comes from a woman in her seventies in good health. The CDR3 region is CSAGQGFYTGELFF. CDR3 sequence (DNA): TGCAGTGCTGGACAGGGTTTTTACACCGGGGAGCTGTTTTTT.